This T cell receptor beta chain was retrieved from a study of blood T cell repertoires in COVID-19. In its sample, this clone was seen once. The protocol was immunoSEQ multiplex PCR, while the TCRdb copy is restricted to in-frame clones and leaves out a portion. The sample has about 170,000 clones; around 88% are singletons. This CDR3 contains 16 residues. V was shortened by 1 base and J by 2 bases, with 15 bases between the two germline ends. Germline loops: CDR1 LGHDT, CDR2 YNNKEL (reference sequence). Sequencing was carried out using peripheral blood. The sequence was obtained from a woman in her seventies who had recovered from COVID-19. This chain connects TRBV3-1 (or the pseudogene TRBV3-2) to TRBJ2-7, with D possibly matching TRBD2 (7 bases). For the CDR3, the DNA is TGTGCCAGCAGCCAAGGAGGCGGGGGCCCCGCCTACGAGCAGTACTTC. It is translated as CASSQGGGGPAYEQYF.